This T cell receptor beta chain appears in the sequencing data of a study of blood T cell repertoires in COVID-19. In the study overall: Acute and convalescent COVID-19 samples came from the United States, Italy and Spain.

Sequenced by immunoSEQ multiplex PCR; TCRdb stores in-frame clones only, minus some. This repertoire shows about 170,000 clones, 84% found once; its top ten account for approximately 2.6%. This CDR3 is 17 amino acids long. Seattle's enrolled individuals joined amid active infection and were then monitored longitudinally. This chain uses TRBV21-1 with TRBJ1-2. TRBV21-1 is a known pseudogene. This receptor was identified in an elderly woman with COVID-19, enrolled during active disease. Sequencing was carried out using peripheral blood. CDR3 residues: CASSKETGGRTNYGYTF. CDR3 nucleotide sequence: TGTGCCAGCAGCAAAGAAACGGGGGGCCGAACTAACTATGGCTACACCTTC.